A selection of T cell receptor beta chains follows, all from one sample in a study of blood T cells in healthy people across ages. In TCRdb, the 5' RACE reads were re-called with MiXCR into one record per CDR3 protein. The sample contains 700,000 or so distinct CDR3 sequences, 40% to 45% of which appear only once. Sequencing was carried out using blood. These receptors were obtained from a man of 80 years or more in good health. Each CDR3 is given with its conserved first and last residue. A D gene is named only where the DNA matches it firmly. Only some rows state a clone size, as once, few, many or a class for expanded clones.

TRBV20-1	TRBJ2-2	TRBD2	few	14	CSATGRSNTGELFF	TGCAGTGCAACCGGGAGGAGCAACACCGGGGAGCTGTTTTTT
TRBV5-6	TRBJ1-4	NA	NA	16	CASSLYGQTTNEKLFF	TGTGCCAGCAGCTTATACGGACAGACAACTAATGAAAAACTGTTTTTT
TRBV6-2/TRBV6-3	TRBJ2-6	TRBD2	few	21	CASSYSARAGGLSSGANVLTF	TGTGCCAGCAGTTACTCAGCTCGAGCGGGAGGTTTAAGCTCTGGGGCCAACGTCCTGACTTTC
TRBV29-1	TRBJ1-1	NA	NA	15	CSVAPREGKFTEAFF	TGCAGCGTGGCACCCAGGGAGGGCAAGTTCACTGAAGCTTTCTTT
TRBV27	TRBJ1-5	NA	NA	14	CASRGREFAQPQHF	TGTGCCAGCAGAGGTAGGGAGTTCGCTCAGCCCCAGCATTTT
TRBV7-2	TRBJ2-7	TRBD1	many	18	CASSSHPIQGTRRNEQYF	TGTGCCAGCAGTTCCCACCCGATACAGGGGACGCGCAGGAACGAGCAGTACTTC
TRBV27	TRBJ2-3	NA	NA	13	CASSLTQADTQYF	TGTGCCAGCAGTTTGACCCAGGCGGATACGCAGTATTTT
TRBV5-4	TRBJ2-1	TRBD2	NA	16	CASSSPLGGGKVEQFF	TGTGCCAGCAGCTCCCCCCTGGGGGGAGGGAAAGTTGAGCAGTTCTTC
TRBV5-1	TRBJ2-7	TRBD2	NA	18	CASSLSSSGSNVHYEQYF	TGCGCCAGCAGCTTGAGCTCTAGCGGGAGCAACGTCCACTACGAGCAGTACTTC
TRBV12-3/TRBV12-4	TRBJ1-2	TRBD1	few	13	CASSTQGGYGYTF	TGTGCCAGCAGTACTCAGGGGGGCTATGGCTACACCTTC
TRBV7-8	TRBJ1-6	TRBD1	many	15	CASSPRQGGNSPLHF	TGTGCCAGCAGCCCTAGACAGGGTGGTAATTCACCCCTCCACTTT
TRBV7-2	TRBJ2-7	TRBD1	many	18	CASSLTPPGQGASYEQYF	TGTGCCAGCAGCTTAACTCCTCCCGGACAGGGGGCCTCCTACGAGCAGTACTTC
TRBV7-3	TRBJ2-1	NA	NA	15	CASSLSLGDVGEQFF	TGTGCCAGCAGCTTGTCACTAGGCGATGTGGGTGAGCAGTTCTTC
TRBV7-8	TRBJ2-1	NA	NA	13	CASSFMQLNEQFF	TGTGCCAGCAGCTTTATGCAGCTCAATGAGCAGTTCTTC
TRBV4-2	TRBJ2-7	NA	few	16	CASSQATRADPYEQYF	TGTGCCAGCAGCCAGGCTACTCGAGCGGACCCCTACGAGCAGTACTTC
TRBV28	TRBJ2-7	TRBD1	few	15	CASSSLGQGGYEQYF	TGTGCCAGCAGTTCCCTTGGACAGGGAGGTTACGAGCAGTACTTC
TRBV20-1	TRBJ2-7	TRBD1	few	16	CSARAPGTGRSYEQYF	TGCAGTGCTAGAGCCCCCGGGACAGGGCGGTCCTACGAGCAGTACTTC
TRBV6-2/TRBV6-3	TRBJ1-2	TRBD1	NA	15	CASSSGQGRNYGYTF	TGTGCCAGCAGCTCGGGACAGGGGCGCAACTATGGCTACACCTTC
TRBV7-2	TRBJ1-2	NA	few	15	CASSLRDPLTYGYTF	TGTGCCAGCAGTTTAAGGGATCCCCTTACGTATGGCTACACCTTC
TRBV12-3/TRBV12-4	TRBJ1-6	NA	few	13	CASSLRADSPLHF	TGTGCCAGCAGTTTAAGGGCGGATTCACCCCTCCACTTT
TRBV3-1	TRBJ2-7	NA	NA	17	CASSPFGGEVVYSEQYF	TGTGCCAGCAGCCCTTTCGGGGGCGAGGTCGTTTACTCCGAGCAGTACTTC
TRBV3-1	TRBJ1-1	NA	NA	16	CASSQAVRPGNTEAFF	TGTGCCAGCAGCCAGGCGGTTCGTCCAGGGAACACTGAAGCTTTCTTT
TRBV7-2	TRBJ2-5	NA	NA	14	CASSSLKGTETQYF	TGTGCCAGCAGCTCCCTTAAGGGGACAGAGACCCAGTACTTC
TRBV20-1	TRBJ2-5	TRBD2	NA	16	CSAIKAGTSGGETQYF	TGCAGTGCTATCAAGGCCGGGACTAGCGGGGGAGAGACCCAGTACTTC
TRBV5-1	TRBJ1-1	NA	NA	14	CASSKWTAGSEAFF	TGCGCCAGCAGCAAGTGGACAGCTGGGTCTGAAGCTTTCTTT
TRBV3-1	TRBJ1-5	NA	few	15	CASSLGEGSNQPQHF	TGTGCCAGCAGCCTTGGGGAGGGTAGCAATCAGCCCCAGCATTTT
TRBV28	TRBJ2-2	TRBD2	NA	15	CASSSGDYLTGELFF	TGTGCCAGCAGTTCCGGGGACTACCTCACCGGGGAGCTGTTTTTT
TRBV29-1	TRBJ2-7	TRBD1	many	10	CSVRDSEQYF	TGCAGCGTTCGGGACAGTGAGCAGTACTTC
TRBV4-2	TRBJ2-7	NA	few	15	CASSQEWQNAYEQYF	TGTGCCAGCAGCCAAGAGTGGCAGAATGCCTACGAGCAGTACTTC
TRBV5-1	TRBJ2-5	NA	NA	15	CASSLAGKTQETQYF	TGCGCCAGCAGCTTGGCCGGTAAGACGCAAGAGACCCAGTACTTC
TRBV7-8	TRBJ2-2	NA	once	16	CASSSQTGANTGELFF	TGTGCCAGCAGCTCCCAGACCGGGGCTAACACCGGGGAGCTGTTTTTT
TRBV7-2	TRBJ2-5	TRBD1	few	15	CASSYDDRGPGTQYF	TGTGCCAGCAGCTACGATGACAGGGGCCCGGGGACCCAGTACTTC
TRBV29-1	TRBJ2-5	NA	NA	14	CSVGGGRDEETQYF	TGCAGCGTCGGAGGGGGCAGGGATGAAGAGACCCAGTACTTC
TRBV4-2	TRBJ1-4	NA	NA	17	CASSQIREGRAHEKLFF	TGTGCCAGCAGCCAAATTAGGGAGGGCAGGGCTCATGAAAAACTGTTTTTT
TRBV30	TRBJ2-2	NA	NA	14	CAWSTGRTTGELFF	TGTGCCTGGAGTACCGGGAGAACCACCGGGGAGCTGTTTTTT
TRBV29-1	TRBJ1-5	NA	NA	12	CSAATGDQPQHF	TGCAGCGCGGCGACAGGAGATCAGCCCCAGCATTTT
TRBV6-2/TRBV6-3	TRBJ2-7	NA	NA	13	CASNAGDSYEQYF	TGTGCCAGCAACGCAGGCGACTCCTACGAGCAGTACTTC
TRBV20-1	TRBJ2-2	NA	NA	13	CSALQGGIGELFF	TGCAGTGCCTTACAGGGAGGCATCGGGGAGCTGTTTTTT
TRBV5-1	TRBJ2-5	TRBD2	few	16	CASSLFLAGGQETQYF	TGCGCCAGCAGCTTGTTCCTAGCGGGGGGGCAGGAGACCCAGTACTTC